The source of this T cell receptor (beta chain) is a study of human T cells and chemical hapten exposure. Whole-study context: Across its roughly 22 weeks, the study gave patients weekly diphenylcyclopropenone doses to the scalp.

As to treatment: therapeutic diphenylcyclopropenone sensitization with weekly scalp DPC. CDR1 DFQATT and CDR2 SNEGSKA come from the germline V gene (reference sequence). The CDR3 consists of 16 residues. J was trimmed by 2 bases and V by 5 bases; bases with no gene match: 7. Study-wide results and caveats: Counts of expanded TCRs at PT1 were positively correlated with patch test score.

The library labeled individual cDNA molecules by adding unique molecular identifiers to them. TCRdb analysed the reads with MiXCR anew, one entry per CDR3 protein. The sample comprises roughly 2,500 distinct CDR3 sequences, around 60% of which are singletons, and approximately 9.4% rests with the top ten. Remarks on this clonotype: The antigen is not known.

The rearrangement joins TRBV20-1 to TRBJ2-1; 12 nucleotides agree with TRBD2. The sample was whole blood, taken before DPC sensitization or 2, 6, or about 24 weeks after (not recorded which). This sequence was found in an adult with alopecia areata. Some clones in this sample may be carry-over from other donors' samples. This table probably holds off-target reads from a library built for another chain. CDR3 region: CSAAGTSGRTYNEQFF. CDR3 coding DNA: TGCAGTGCTGCGGGGACTAGCGGGCGAACCTACAATGAGCAGTTCTTC.